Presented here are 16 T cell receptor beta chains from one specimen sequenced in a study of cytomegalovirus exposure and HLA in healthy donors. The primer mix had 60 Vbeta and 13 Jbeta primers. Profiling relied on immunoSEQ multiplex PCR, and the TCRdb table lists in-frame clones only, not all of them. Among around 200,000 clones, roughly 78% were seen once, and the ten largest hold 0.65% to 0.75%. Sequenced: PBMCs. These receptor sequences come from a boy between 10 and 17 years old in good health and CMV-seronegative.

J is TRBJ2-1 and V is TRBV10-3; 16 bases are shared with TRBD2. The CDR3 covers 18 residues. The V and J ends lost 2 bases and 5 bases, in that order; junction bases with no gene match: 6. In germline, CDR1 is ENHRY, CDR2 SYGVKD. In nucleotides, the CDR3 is TGTGCCATCAGTGAGGAGGGACTAGCGGGAGGGCCGCACAATGAGCAGTTCTTC. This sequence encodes CAISEEGLAGGPHNEQFF.

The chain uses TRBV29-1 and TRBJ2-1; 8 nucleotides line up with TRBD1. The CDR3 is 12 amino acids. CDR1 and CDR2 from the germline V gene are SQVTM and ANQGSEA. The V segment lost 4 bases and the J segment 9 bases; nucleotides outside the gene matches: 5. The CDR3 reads CSVGQGRIEQFF. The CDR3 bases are TGCAGCGTTGGACAGGGGCGGATTGAGCAGTTCTTC.

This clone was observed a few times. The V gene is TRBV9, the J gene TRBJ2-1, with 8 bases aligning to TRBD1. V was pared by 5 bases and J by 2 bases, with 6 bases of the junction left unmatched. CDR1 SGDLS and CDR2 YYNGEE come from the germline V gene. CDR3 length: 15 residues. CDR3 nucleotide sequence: TGTGCCAGCAGGACCCAGGGGGCCCCCTACAATGAGCAGTTCTTC. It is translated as CASRTQGAPYNEQFF.

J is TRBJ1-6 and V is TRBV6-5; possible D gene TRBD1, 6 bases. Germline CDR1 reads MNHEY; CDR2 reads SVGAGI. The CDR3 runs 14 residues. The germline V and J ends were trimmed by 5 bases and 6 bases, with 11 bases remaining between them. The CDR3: CASSGGRRNSPLHF. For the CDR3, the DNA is TGTGCCAGCAGTGGGGGCAGGCGTAATTCACCCCTCCACTTT.

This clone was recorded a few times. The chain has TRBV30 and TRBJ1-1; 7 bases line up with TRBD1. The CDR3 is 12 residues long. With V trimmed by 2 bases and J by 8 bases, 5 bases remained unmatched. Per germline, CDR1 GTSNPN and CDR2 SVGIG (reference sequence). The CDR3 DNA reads TGTGCCTGGAGTCCAAACAGGGGCGAAGCTTTCTTT. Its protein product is CAWSPNRGEAFF.

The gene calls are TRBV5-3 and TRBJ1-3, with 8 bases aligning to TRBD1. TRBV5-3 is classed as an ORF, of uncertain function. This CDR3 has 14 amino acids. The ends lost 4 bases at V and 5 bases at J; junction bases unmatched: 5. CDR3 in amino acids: CARSLPGGRNTIYF. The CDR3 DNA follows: TGTGCCAGAAGCCTCCCAGGGGGCAGAAACACCATATATTTT.

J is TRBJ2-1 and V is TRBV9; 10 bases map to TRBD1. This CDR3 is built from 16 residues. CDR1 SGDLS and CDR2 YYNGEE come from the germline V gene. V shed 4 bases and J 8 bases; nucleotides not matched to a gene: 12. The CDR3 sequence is CASSPRDRGFSDEQFF. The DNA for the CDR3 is TGTGCCAGCAGCCCCCGGGACAGGGGCTTTTCGGATGAGCAGTTCTTC. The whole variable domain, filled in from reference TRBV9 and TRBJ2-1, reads DSGVTQTPKHLITATGQRVTLRCSPRSGDLSVYWYQQSLDQGLQFLIQYYNGEERAKGNILERFSAQQFPDLHSELNLSSLELGDSALYFCASSPRDRGFSDEQFFGPGTRLTVL.

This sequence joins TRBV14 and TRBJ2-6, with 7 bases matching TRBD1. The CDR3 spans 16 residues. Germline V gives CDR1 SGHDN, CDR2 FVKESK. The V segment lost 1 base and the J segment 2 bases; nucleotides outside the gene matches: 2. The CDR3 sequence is CASSQGQGAGANVLTF. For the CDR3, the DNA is TGTGCCAGCAGCCAAGGACAGGGAGCTGGGGCCAACGTCCTGACTTTC.

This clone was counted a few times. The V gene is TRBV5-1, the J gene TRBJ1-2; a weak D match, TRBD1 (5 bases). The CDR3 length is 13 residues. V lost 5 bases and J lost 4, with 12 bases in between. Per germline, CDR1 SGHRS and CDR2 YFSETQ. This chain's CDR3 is CASRQEGRYGYTF. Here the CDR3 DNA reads TGCGCCAGCAGGCAGGAGGGGCGCTATGGCTACACCTTC.

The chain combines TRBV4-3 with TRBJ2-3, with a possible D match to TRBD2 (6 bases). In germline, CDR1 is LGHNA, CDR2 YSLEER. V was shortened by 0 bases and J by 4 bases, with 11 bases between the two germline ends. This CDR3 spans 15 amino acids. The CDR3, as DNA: TGCGCCAGCAGCCAAGATCCGGCTAGCGCAGATACGCAGTATTTT. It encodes CASSQDPASADTQYF.

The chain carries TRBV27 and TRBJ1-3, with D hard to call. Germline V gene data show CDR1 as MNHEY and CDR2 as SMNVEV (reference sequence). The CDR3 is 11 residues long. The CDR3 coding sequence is TGTGAAGAGAGCTCTGGAAACACCATATATTTT. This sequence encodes CEESSGNTIYF.

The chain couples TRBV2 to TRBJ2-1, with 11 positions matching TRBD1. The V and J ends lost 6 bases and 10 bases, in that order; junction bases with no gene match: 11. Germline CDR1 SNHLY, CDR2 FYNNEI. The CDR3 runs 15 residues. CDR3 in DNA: TGTGCCAGCAGATTAGGGACAGGGGGATTAGGGGAGCAGTTCTTC. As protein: CASRLGTGGLGEQFF.

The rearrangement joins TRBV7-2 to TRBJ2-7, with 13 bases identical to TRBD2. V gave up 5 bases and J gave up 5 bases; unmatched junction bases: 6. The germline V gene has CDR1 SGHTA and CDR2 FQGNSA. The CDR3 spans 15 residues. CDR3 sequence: CASSQTSGRAHEQYF. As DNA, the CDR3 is TGTGCCAGCAGCCAAACTAGCGGGAGGGCCCACGAGCAGTACTTC.

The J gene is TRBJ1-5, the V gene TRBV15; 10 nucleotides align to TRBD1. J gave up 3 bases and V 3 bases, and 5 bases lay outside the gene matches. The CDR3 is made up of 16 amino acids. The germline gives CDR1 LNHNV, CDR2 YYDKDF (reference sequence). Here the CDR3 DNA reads TGTGCCACCAGCAGGAGAGGACAGGGGGTCAATCAGCCCCAGCATTTT. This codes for CATSRRGQGVNQPQHF.

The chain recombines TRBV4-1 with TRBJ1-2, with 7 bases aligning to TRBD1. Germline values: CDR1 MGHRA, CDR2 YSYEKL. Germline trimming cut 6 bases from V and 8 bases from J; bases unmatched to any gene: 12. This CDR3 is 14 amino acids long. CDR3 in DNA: TGCGCCAGCAGTCAGTTTGAGGGGGCGGGAGGCTACACCTTC. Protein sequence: CASSQFEGAGGYTF.

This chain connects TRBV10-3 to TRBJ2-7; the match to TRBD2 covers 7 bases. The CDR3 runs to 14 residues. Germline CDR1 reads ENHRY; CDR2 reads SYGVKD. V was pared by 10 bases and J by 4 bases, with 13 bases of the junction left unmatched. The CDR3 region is CATRYLAETYEQYF. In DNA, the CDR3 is TGTGCCACCCGGTATCTAGCGGAGACTTACGAGCAGTACTTC.